This TCR beta chain emerged from a study of T cell repertoires in cytomegalovirus infection. Overall study: CMV infection and matching HLA type were both indicated by public TCR beta signatures. General study points: HLA-C-restricted, CMV-specific TCR beta clonotypes were dominant ex vivo. Identification of carriers of CMV plus the relevant HLA was performed using cumulative public TCR beta family frequency.

The CDR3 covers 16 residues. Germline loops: CDR1 LNHDA, CDR2 SQIVND (reference sequence). V lost 11 bases, J lost 6 bases, and 25 bases lay in between. TCRdb analysed the reads with MiXCR anew, one entry per CDR3 protein. The top ten hold roughly 20% of the sample, which has some 230,000 distinct CDR3 sequences, roughly 22% seen once. Concerning this clonotype: No antigen is known for it.

The rearrangement links TRBV19 to TRBJ2-2; the D call may be TRBD1 or TRBD2 (6 bases each). This receptor was obtained from a human donor in good health (CMV status not recorded). Some clones in this sample may be carry-over from other donors' samples. The sample taken for sequencing was CD8+ T cells from PBMCs. The DNA for the CDR3 is TGTGCCGCAAACTGGGGGGCGATCGAACTCCCCGGGGAGCTGTTTTTT. It translates to CAANWGAIELPGELFF. Variable domain in full (rest from reference TRBV19 and TRBJ2-2): DGGITQSPKYLFRKEGQNVTLSCEQNLNHDAMYWYRQDPGQGLRLIYYSQIVNDFQKGDIAEGYSVSREKKESFPLTVTSAQKNPTAFYLCAANWGAIELPGELFFGEGSRLTVL.